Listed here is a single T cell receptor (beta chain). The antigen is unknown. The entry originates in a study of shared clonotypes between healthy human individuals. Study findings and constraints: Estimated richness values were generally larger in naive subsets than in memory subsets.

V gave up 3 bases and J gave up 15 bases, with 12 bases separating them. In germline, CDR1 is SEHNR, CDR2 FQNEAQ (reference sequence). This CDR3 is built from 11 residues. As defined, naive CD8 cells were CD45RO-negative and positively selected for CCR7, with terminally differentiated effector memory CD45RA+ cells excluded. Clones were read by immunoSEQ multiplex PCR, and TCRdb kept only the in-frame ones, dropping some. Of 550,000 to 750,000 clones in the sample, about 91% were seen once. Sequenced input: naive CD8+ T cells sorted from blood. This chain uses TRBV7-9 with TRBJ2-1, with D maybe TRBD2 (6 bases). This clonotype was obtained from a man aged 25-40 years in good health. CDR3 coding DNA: TGTGCCAGCAGCTTGGGGACTCAATTGTTCTTC. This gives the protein CASSLGTQLFF.